The clone carrying this TCR beta chain was observed a few times. Its antigen is undetermined. Those who donated were healthy bone marrow donors. This sample is drawn from a study of cytomegalovirus exposure and HLA in healthy donors. In germline, CDR1 is MGHDK, CDR2 SYGVNS. Trimming took 3 bases from V and 9 from J; bases not matched to a gene: 4. The CDR3 totals 14 residues. In the PCR, 60 Vbeta and 13 Jbeta primers were used. Method: immunoSEQ multiplex PCR; TCRdb's copy keeps in-frame clones and lacks some. This table has some 110,000 clones, roughly 13% appearing once. Findings and limits, study-wide: The sole available immune exposure information was CMV serostatus. TRBV6-2, TRBV6-3 and some other V segments were unresolvable in 87-base-pair reads. A prior analysis recorded that most TCR beta V segments were productive about 87% or about 30% of the time.

Input material: PBMCs. The sequence came from a man aged 35-49 years in good health and CMV-seropositive. This chain connects TRBV25-1 to TRBJ1-6, with 8 bases fitting TRBD1. This chain's CDR3 is CASSDQGAVSPLHF. CDR3 nucleotides: TGTGCCAGCAGTGATCAGGGGGCGGTTTCACCCCTCCACTTT.